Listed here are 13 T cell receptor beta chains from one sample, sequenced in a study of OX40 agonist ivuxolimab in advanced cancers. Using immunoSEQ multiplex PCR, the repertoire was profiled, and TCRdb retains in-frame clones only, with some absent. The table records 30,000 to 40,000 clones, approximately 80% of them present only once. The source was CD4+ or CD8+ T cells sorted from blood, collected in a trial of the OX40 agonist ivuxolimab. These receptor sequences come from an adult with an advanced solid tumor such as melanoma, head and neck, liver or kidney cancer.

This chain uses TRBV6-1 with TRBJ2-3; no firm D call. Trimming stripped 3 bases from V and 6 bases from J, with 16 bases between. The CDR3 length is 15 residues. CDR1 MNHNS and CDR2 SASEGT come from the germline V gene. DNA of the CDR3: TGTGCCAGCAGTGATGGTTGGGGTCTGCCGGATACGCAGTATTTT. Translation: CASSDGWGLPDTQYF.

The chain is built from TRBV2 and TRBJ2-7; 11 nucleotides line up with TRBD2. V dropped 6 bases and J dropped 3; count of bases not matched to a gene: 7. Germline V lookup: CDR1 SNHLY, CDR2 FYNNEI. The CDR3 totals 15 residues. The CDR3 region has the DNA TGTGCCAGCAGCGCTGGACTAGCGGGCCTCTACGAGCAGTACTTC. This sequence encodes CASSAGLAGLYEQYF.

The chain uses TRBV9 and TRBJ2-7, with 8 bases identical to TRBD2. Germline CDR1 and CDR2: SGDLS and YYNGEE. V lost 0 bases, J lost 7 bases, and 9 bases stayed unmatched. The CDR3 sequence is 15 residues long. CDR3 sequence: CASSVGPAGVGEQYF. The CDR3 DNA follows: TGTGCCAGCAGCGTAGGTCCAGCGGGAGTAGGAGAGCAGTACTTC.

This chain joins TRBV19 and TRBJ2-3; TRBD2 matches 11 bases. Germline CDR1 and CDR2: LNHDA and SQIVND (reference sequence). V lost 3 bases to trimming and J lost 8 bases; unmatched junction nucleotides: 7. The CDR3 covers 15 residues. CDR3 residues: CASSMSVSGGATQYF. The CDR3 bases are TGTGCCAGTAGTATGTCCGTTAGCGGGGGGGCTACGCAGTATTTT.

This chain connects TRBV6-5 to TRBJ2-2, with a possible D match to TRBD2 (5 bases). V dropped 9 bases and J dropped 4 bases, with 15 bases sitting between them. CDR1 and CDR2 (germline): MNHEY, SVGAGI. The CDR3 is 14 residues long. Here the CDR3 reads CASRARESTGELFF. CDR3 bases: TGTGCCAGTCGGGCGAGGGAGAGCACCGGGGAGCTGTTTTTT.

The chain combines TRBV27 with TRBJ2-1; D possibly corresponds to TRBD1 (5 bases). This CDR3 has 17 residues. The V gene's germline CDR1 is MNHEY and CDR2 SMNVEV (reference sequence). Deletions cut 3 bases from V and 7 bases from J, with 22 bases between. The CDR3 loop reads CASSFLQGQALRNEQFF. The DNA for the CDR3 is TGTGCCAGCAGTTTTCTGCAGGGTCAGGCGTTGAGAAATGAGCAGTTCTTC.

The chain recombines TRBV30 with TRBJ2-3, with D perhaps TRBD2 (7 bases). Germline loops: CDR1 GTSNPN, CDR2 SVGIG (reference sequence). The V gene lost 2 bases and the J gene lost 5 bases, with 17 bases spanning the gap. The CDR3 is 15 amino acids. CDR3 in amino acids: CAWSFTGGIQDTQYF. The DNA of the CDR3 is TGTGCCTGGAGTTTTACGGGGGGCATTCAAGATACGCAGTATTTT.

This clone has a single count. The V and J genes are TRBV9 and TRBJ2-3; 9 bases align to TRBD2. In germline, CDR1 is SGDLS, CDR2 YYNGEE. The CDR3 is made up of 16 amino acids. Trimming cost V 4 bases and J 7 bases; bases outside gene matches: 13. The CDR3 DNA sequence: TGTGCCAGCAGCCCTCCCGGGCGGGGGGGCACCTATACGCAGTATTTT. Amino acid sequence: CASSPPGRGGTYTQYF.

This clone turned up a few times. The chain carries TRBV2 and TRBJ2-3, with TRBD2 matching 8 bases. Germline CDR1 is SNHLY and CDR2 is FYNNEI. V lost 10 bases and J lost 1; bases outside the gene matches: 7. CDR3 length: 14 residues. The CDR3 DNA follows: TGTGCCATAAGGGGACTAGGTCGCACAGATACGCAGTATTTT. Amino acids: CAIRGLGRTDTQYF.

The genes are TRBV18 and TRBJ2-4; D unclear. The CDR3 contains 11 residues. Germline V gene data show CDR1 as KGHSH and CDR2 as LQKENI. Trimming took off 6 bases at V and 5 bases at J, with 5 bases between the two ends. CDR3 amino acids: CASSPENIQYF. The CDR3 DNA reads TGTGCCAGCTCCCCCGAAAACATTCAGTACTTC. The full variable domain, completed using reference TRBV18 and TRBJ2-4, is NAGVMQNPRHLVRRRGQEARLRCSPMKGHSHVYWYRQLPEEGLKFMVYLQKENIIDESGMPKERFSAEFPKEGPSILRIQQVVRGDSAAYFCASSPENIQYFGAGTRLSVL.

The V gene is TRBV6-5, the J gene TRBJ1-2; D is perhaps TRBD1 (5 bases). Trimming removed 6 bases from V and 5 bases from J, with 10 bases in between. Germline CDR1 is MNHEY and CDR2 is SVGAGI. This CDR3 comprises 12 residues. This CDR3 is CASRGDSYGYTF. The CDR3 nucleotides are TGTGCCAGCAGGGGCGACAGTTATGGCTACACCTTC.

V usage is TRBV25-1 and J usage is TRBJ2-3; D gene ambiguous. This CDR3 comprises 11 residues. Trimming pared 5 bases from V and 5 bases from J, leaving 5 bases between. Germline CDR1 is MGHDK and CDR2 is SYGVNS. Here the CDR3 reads CASSRVDTQYF. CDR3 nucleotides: TGTGCCAGCAGTCGAGTAGATACGCAGTATTTT.

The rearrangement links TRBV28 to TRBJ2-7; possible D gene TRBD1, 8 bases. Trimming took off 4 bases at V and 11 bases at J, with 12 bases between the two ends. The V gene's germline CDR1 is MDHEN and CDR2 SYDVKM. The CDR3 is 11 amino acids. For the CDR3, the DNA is TGTGCCAGCAGTTACAGGGGGGGGAAGTACTTC. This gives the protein CASSYRGGKYF.